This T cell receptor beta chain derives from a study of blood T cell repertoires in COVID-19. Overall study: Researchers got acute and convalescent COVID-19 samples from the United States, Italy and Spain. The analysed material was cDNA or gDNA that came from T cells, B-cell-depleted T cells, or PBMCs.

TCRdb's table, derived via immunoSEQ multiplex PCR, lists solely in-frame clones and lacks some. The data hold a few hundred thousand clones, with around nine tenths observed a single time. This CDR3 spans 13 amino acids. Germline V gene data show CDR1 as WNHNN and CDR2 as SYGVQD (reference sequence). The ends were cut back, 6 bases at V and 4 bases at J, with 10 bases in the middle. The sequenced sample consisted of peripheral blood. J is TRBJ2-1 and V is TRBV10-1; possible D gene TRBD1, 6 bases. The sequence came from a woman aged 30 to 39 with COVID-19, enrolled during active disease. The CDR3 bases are TGCGCCAGCAGCGCGACAGGTTACAATGAGCAGTTCTTC. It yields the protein CASSATGYNEQFF.